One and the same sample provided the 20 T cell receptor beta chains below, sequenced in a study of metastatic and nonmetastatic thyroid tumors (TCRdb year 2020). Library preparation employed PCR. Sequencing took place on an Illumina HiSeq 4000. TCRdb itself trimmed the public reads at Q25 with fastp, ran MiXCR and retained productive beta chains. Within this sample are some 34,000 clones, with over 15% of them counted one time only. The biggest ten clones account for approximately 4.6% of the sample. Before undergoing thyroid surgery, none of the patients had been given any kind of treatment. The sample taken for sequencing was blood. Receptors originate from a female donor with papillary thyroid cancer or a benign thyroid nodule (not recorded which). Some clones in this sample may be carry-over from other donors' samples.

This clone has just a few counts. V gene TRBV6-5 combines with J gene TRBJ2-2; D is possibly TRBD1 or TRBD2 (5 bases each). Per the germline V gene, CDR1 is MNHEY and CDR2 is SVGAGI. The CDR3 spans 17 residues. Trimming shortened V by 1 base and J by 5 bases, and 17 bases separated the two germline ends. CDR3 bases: TGTGCCAGCAGTTACTTTACCCGGGGCCCGCGTACCGGGGAGCTGTTTTTT. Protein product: CASSYFTRGPRTGELFF.

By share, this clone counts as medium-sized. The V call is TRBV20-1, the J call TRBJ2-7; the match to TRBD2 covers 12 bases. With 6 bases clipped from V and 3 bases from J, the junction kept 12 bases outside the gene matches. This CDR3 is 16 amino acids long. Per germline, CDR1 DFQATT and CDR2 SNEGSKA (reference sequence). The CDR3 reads CSAYDQGLAGDYEQYF. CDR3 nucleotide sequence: TGCAGTGCCTACGACCAGGGACTAGCGGGCGACTACGAGCAGTACTTC.

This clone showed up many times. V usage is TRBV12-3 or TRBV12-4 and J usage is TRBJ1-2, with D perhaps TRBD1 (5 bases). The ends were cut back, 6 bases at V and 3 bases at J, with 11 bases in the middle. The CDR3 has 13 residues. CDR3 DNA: TGTGCCAGCAGACCCGGGGGGTACTATGGCTACACCTTC. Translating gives CASRPGGYYGYTF.

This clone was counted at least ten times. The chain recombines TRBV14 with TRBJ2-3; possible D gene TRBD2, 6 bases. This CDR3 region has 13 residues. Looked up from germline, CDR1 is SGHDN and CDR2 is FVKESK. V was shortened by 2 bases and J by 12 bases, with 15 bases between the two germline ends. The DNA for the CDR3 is TGTGCCAGCAGCCAATCGCGGGACTCCCCTCAGTATTTT. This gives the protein CASSQSRDSPQYF.

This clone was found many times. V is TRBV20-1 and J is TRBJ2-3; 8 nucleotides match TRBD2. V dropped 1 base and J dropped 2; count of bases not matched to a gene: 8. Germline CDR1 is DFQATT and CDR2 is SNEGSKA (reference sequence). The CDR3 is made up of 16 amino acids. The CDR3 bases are TGCAGTGCTAGAGTCCGAGCGGGGGCTCTCACAGATACGCAGTATTTT. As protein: CSARVRAGALTDTQYF.

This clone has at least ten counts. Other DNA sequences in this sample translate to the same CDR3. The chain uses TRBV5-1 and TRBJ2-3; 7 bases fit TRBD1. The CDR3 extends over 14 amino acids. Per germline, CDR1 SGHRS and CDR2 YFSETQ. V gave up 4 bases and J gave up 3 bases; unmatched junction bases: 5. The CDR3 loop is CASSPRQGTDTQYF. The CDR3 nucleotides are TGCGCCAGCAGCCCTAGACAGGGAACAGATACGCAGTATTTT.

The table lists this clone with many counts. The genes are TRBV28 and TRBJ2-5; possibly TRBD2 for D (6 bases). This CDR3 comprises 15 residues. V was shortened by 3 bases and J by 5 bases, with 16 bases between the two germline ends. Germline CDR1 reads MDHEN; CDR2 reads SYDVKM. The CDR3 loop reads CASSFGGGIGETQYF. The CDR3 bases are TGTGCCAGCAGTTTTGGAGGAGGGATTGGCGAGACCCAGTACTTC.

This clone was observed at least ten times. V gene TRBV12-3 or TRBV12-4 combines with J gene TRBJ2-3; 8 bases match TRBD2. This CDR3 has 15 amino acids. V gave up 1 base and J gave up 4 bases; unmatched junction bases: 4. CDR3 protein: CASSLGTSKADTQYF. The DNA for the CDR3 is TGTGCCAGCAGTTTAGGGACTAGCAAGGCAGATACGCAGTATTTT.

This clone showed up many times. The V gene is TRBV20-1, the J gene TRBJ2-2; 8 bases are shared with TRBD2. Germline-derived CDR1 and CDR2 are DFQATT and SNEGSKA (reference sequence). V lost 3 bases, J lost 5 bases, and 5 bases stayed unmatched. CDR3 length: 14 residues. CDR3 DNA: TGCAGTGCTAGTTTTCGCGGGAGGACCGGGGAGCTGTTTTTT. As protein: CSASFRGRTGELFF.

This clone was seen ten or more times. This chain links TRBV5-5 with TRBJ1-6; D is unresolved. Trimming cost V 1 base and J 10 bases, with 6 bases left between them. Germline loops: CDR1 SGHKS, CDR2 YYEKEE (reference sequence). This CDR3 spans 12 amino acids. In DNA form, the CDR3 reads TGTGCCAGCAGCTTGCAGAACTCACCCCTCCACTTT. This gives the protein CASSLQNSPLHF.

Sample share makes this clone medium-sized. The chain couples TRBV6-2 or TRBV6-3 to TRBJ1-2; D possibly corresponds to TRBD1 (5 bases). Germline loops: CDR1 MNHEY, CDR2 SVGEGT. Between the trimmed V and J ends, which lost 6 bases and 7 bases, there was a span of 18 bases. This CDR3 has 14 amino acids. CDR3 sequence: CASRPGLAAGGYTF. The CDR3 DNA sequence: TGTGCCAGCAGACCAGGGCTGGCGGCGGGTGGCTACACCTTC.

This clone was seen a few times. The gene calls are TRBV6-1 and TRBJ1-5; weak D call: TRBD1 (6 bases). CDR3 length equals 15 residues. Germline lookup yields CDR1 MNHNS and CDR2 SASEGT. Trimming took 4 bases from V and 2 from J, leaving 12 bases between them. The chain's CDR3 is CASSARGEGNQPQHF. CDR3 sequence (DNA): TGTGCCAGCAGTGCCAGGGGAGAGGGCAATCAGCCCCAGCATTTT.

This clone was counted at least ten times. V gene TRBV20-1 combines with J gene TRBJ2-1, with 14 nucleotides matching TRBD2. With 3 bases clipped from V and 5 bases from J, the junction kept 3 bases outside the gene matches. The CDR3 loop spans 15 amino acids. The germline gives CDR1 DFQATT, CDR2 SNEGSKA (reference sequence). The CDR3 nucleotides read TGCAGTGCTAGGGGACTAGCGGGAGTTCACAATGAGCAGTTCTTC. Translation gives CSARGLAGVHNEQFF.

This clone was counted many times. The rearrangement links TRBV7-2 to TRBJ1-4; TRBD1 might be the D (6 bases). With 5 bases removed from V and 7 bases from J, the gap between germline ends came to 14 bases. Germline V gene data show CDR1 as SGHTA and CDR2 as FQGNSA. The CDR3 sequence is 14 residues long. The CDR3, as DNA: TGTGCCAGCAGCCGGGGGGCCCCGGCTGAAAAACTGTTTTTT. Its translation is CASSRGAPAEKLFF.

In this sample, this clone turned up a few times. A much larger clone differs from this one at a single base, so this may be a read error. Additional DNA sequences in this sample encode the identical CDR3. CDR3 DNA: TGCGCCAGCAGTGAGTTGTCCGGGCGTGAGCAGTACTTC. Residues: CASSELSGREQYF. The genes are TRBV10-1 and TRBJ2-7; D remains ambiguous. This CDR3 is 13 amino acids long. Per the germline V gene, CDR1 is WNHNN and CDR2 is SYGVQD (reference sequence). V was pared by 1 base and J by 7 bases, with 11 bases between.

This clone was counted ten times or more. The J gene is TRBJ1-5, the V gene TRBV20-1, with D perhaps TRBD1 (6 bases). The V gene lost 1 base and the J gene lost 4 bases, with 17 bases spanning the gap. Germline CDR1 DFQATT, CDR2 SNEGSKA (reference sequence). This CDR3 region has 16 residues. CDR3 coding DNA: TGCAGTGCTAGAGTGACGGGGGCCTCGGGAAATCAGCCCCAGCATTTT. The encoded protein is CSARVTGASGNQPQHF.

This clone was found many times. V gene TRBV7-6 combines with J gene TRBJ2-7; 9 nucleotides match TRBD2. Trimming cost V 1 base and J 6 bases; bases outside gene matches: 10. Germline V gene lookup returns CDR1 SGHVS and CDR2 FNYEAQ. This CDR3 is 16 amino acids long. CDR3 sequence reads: CASSLDRAGGVSEQYF. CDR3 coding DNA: TGTGCCAGCAGCTTAGATCGGGCGGGAGGGGTGAGCGAGCAGTACTTC.

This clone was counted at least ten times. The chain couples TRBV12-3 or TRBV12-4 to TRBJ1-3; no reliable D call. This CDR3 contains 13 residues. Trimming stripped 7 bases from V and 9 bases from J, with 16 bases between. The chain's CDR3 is CASKHPAAGTIYF. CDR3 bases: TGTGCCAGCAAACATCCGGCCGCGGGCACCATATATTTT.

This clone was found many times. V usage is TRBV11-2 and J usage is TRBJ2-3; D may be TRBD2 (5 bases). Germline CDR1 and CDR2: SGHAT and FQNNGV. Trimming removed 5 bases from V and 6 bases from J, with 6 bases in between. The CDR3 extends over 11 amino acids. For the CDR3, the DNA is TGTGCCAGCAGCCGGAGGGATACGCAGTATTTT. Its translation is CASSRRDTQYF. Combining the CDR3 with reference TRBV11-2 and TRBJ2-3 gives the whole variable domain EAGVAQSPRYKIIEKRQSVAFWCNPISGHATLYWYQQILGQGPKLLIQFQNNGVVDDSQLPKDRFSAERLKGVDSTLKIQPAKLEDSAVYLCASSRRDTQYFGPGTRLTVL.

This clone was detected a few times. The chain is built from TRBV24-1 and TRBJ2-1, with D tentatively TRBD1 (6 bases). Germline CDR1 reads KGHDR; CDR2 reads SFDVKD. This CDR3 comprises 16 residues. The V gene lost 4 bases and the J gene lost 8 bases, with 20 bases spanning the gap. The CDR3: CATSDPGQCKVDEQFF. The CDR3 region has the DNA TGTGCCACCAGTGACCCCGGACAGTGTAAGGTAGATGAGCAGTTCTTC.